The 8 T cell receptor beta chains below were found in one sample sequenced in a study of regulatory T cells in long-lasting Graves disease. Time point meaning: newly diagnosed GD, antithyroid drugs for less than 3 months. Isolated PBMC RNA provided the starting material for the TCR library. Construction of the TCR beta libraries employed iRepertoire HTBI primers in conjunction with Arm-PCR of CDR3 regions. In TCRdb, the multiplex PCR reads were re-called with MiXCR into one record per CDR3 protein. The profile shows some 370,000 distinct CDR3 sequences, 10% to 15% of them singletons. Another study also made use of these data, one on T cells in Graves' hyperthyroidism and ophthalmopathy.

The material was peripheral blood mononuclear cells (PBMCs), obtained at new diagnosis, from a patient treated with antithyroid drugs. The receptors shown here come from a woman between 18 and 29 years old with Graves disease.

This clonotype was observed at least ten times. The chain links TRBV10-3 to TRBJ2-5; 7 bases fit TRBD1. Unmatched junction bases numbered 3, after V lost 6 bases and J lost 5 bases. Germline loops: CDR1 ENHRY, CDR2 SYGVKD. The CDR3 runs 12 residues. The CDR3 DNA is TGTGCCATCAGCCAGACAGGGGAGACCCAGTACTTC. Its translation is CAISQTGETQYF.

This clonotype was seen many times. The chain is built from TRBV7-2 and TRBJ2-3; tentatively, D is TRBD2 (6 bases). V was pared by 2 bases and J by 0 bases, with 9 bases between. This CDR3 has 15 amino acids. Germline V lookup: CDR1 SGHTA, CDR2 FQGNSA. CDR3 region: CASSLYGTSTDTQYF. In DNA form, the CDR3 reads TGTGCCAGCAGCTTATACGGGACTAGCACAGATACGCAGTATTTT.

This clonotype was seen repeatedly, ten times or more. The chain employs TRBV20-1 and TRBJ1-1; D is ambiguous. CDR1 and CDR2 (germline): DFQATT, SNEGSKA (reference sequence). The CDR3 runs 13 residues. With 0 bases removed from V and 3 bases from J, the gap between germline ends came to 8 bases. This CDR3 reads CSAREFWDTEAFF. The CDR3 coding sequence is TGCAGTGCTAGAGAGTTCTGGGACACTGAAGCTTTCTTT.

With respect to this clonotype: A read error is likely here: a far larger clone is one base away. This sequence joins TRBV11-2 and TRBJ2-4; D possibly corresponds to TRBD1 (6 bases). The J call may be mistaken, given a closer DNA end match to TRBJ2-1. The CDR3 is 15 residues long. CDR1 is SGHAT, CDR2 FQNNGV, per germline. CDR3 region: CASSLKWGLSNEQFF. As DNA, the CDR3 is TGTGCCAGCAGCTTAAAATGGGGGCTAAGCAATGAGCAGTTCTTC.

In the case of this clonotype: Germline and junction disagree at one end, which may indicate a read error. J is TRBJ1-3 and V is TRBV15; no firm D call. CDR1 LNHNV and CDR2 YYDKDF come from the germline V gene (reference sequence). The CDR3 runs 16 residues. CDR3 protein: CAISRDPGSGGNTIYF. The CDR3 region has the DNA TGTGCCATCAGCAGAGATCCCGGGTCCGGGGGAAACACCATATATTTT. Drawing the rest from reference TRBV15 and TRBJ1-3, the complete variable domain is DAMVIQNPRYQVTQFGKPVTLSCSQTLNHNVMYWYQQKSSQAPKLLFHYYDKDFNNEADTPDNFQSRRPNTSFCFLDIRSPGLGDTAMYLCAISRDPGSGGNTIYFGEGSWLTVV.

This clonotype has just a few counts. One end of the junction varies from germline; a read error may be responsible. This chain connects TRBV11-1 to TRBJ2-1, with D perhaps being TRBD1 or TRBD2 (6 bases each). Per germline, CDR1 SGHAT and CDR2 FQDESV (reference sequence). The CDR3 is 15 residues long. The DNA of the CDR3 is TGCGCCAGCAGCCAACGCCCGGGGGCGAAAAATGAGCAGTTCTTC. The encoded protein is CASSQRPGAKNEQFF.

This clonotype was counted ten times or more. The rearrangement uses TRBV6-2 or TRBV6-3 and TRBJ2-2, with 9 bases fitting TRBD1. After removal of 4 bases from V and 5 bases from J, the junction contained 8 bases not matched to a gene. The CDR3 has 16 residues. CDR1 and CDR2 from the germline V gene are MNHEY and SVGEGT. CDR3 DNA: TGTGCCAGCAGTTCCGAACCGGGACAGGGAACCGGGGAGCTGTTTTTT. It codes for CASSSEPGQGTGELFF.

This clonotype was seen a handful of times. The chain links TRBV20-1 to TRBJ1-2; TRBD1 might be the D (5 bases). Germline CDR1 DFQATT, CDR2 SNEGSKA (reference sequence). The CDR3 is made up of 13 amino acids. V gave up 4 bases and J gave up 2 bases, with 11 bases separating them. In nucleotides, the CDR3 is TGCAGTGCTAAACCCGGGGCGAACTATGGCTACACCTTC. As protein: CSAKPGANYGYTF.